The following is a T cell receptor beta chain sequence with its context. The target antigen is unknown. This CDR3 spans 14 amino acids. Germline V gene data show CDR1 as SEHNR and CDR2 as FQNEAQ (reference sequence). V lost 5 bases and J lost 2, with 11 bases in between. These data are taken from a study of T cell responses to AZD1222 COVID-19 vaccine. TCRdb's table, derived via immunoSEQ multiplex PCR, lists solely in-frame clones and lacks some. The table lists fewer than 75,000 clones, 75% to 95% of them singletons, with approximately 6.3% in the top ten. Findings of the study overall: CD4 TCRs associated with vaccination spanned spike, dominating at 160-218 and 743-854. Recipients of two AZD1222 doses showed rising Spike-specific TCR breadth and depth. Clonal diversity may have been underestimated in mostly white British donors. Seropositive at baseline were only a handful of AZD1222 recipients.

The chain joins TRBV7-9 to TRBJ2-3, with D perhaps TRBD1 or TRBD2 (5 bases each). This clonotype originated in an adult who received the MenACWY meningococcal vaccine as a control. Here the sequenced sample was peripheral blood, taken 28 days after the second dose of the MenACWY control vaccine. The CDR3 bases are TGTGCCAGCAGCCCTGGGACCGCCACAGATACGCAGTATTTT. This translates into CASSPGTATDTQYF.